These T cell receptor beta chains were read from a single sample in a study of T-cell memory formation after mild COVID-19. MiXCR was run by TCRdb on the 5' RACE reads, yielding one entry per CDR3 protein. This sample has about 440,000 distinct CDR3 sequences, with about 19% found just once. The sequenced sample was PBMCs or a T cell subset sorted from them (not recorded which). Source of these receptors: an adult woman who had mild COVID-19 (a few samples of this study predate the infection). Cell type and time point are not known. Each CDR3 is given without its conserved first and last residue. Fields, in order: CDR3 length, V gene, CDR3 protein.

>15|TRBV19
ASTKLAGVVNTGELF
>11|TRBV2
ASRLGPKNIQY
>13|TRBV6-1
ASIISGRGVQPQH
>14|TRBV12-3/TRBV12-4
ASSGTALWANQPQH
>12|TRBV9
ASSATGDSYEQY
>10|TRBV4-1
ASSQIGDTQY
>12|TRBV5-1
ASSSGQEPDTQY
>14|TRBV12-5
ASGLTTTGVNNEQF
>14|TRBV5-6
ASSLVWASNTGELF
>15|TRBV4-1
ASSPWTSGGARETQY
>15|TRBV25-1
ASSEAIPDSAKNIQY
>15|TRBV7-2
ASSLVLFQPNTGELF
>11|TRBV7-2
ASSLGLFYEQY
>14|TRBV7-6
ASSSRLDRTLYEQY
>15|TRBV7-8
ASSLEEGSYGNQPQH
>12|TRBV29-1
SVVLWVGSYEQY
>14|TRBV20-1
SARDGRLADTGELF
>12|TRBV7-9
ASSFQGILYEQY
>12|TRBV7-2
ASSLFGTRDEAF
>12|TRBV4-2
ASSQVGSYNEQF
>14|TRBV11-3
ASSPAWTALNTEAF
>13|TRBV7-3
ASSLALAGTGELF
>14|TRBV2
ASSETGPASAQPQH
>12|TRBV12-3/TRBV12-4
ASLLAGGLNEQF
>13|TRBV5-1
ASSLATGTPNEAF
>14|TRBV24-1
ATSEPRDRVQDTQY
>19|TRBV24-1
ATSDPGPGQGRGGRYNEQF
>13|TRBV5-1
ASSGDDGQGRGYT
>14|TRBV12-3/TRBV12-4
ASSSSAGDHQETQY
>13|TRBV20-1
SARAGQIRNYGYT
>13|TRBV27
ASPPGLDLSYEQY
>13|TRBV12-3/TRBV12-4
ASSGQGLAGGEQF
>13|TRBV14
ASSRDRVAYNEQF
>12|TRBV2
ASSDRTGGNEAF
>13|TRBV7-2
ASSRPGTSRNEQF
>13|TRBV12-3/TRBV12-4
ASSLDGGGLYEQY
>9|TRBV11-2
ASSPSGELF
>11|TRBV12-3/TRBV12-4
ASSLGQHTEAF
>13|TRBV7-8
ASRMDRASNQPQH
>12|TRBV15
ATSRAKGEETQY
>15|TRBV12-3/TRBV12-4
ASSGHRGRGSDSPLH
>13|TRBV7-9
ASSSRTGFGNTIY
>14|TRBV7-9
ASSLTGTSGRYEQY
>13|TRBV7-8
ASSLTADNYQPQH
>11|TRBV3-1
ASSQNNGDTQY
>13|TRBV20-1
SASSKRETYNEQF
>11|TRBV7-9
ASSRDARNTIY
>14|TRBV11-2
ASSPWTSGGRDTQY
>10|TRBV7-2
ASSFAVGEQF
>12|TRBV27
ASSSGLLSYEQY
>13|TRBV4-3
ASRQDEGENTEAF
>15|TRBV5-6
ASSPTWGGGKQETQY
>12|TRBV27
ASSFYGTSGLQF